The 16 T cell receptor beta chains reported below all come from one sample, sequenced in a study of blood T cell repertoires in COVID-19. The method was immunoSEQ multiplex PCR; TCRdb's version includes in-frame clones alone and lacks a portion of them. The repertoire has a few hundred thousand clones, nearly 90% of them found once; the top ten carry 1.7%. Sample: PBMCs or T cells enriched from blood (not recorded which). The receptors come from a woman between 18 and 29 years old with acute COVID-19.

The rearrangement links TRBV28 to TRBJ1-1; a possible D gene is TRBD1 (5 bases). Germline V lookup: CDR1 MDHEN, CDR2 SYDVKM. The V gene lost 6 bases and the J gene lost 4 bases, with 9 bases spanning the gap. There are 12 residues in the CDR3. In nucleotides, the CDR3 is TGTGCCAGCAGCGAAGGGGTCACTGAAGCTTTCTTT. Its protein is CASSEGVTEAFF.

The V and J genes are TRBV18 and TRBJ1-5, with a tentative D call TRBD1 (5 bases). From germline, CDR1 is KGHSH and CDR2 LQKENI. The CDR3 spans 15 residues. The germline V and J ends were trimmed by 3 bases and 1 base, with 10 bases remaining between them. The CDR3 nucleotides read TGTGCCAGCTCACCTGTCCAGGGAAGCAATCAGCCCCAGCATTTT. This translates into CASSPVQGSNQPQHF.

This chain links TRBV14 with TRBJ1-1; TRBD1 matches at 9 bases. The germline gives CDR1 SGHDN, CDR2 FVKESK. The V segment lost 3 bases and the J segment 0 bases; nucleotides outside the gene matches: 11. The CDR3 has 18 residues. This CDR3 is CASSQVGQGALMNTEAFF. The CDR3 DNA follows: TGTGCCAGCAGCCAGGTGGGACAGGGAGCCTTGATGAACACTGAAGCTTTCTTT.

This clone appeared a single time. This chain links TRBV4-3 with TRBJ1-2, with 7 positions matching TRBD1. The V segment lost 0 bases and the J segment 3 bases; nucleotides outside the gene matches: 10. The CDR3 runs to 17 residues. The germline V gene encodes CDR1 LGHNA and CDR2 YSLEER. CDR3 loop: CASSQESRGTAYYGYTF. CDR3 in DNA: TGCGCCAGCAGCCAAGAATCCCGCGGGACAGCATACTATGGCTACACCTTC.

The chain is built from TRBV30 and TRBJ2-7; TRBD1 matches at 9 bases. There are 15 residues in the CDR3. CDR1 GTSNPN and CDR2 SVGIG come from the germline V gene (reference sequence). V was clipped by 4 bases and J by 7 bases; unmatched bases: 14. This chain's CDR3 is CAWTLPGQGLGEQYF. CDR3 coding DNA: TGTGCCTGGACCCTACCGGGACAGGGCCTCGGGGAGCAGTACTTC.

The V gene is TRBV3-1 (or the pseudogene TRBV3-2), the J gene TRBJ2-1, with D tentatively TRBD2 (6 bases). The length of the CDR3 is 13 residues. Trimming stripped 4 bases from V and 12 bases from J, with 16 bases between. Germline V lookup: CDR1 LGHDT, CDR2 YNNKEL (reference sequence). CDR3 sequence reads: CASSPRGSRRQFF. The CDR3 bases are TGTGCCAGCAGCCCCCGGGGGAGCCGGAGGCAGTTCTTC.

The chain combines TRBV19 with TRBJ1-2, with D tentatively TRBD1 (5 bases). From germline, CDR1 is LNHDA and CDR2 SQIVND (reference sequence). V was cut by 5 bases and J by 4 bases, with 20 bases left in between. This CDR3 comprises 16 residues. CDR3 region: CASSSKGYGEPYGYTF. Here the CDR3 DNA reads TGTGCCAGTAGTTCAAAGGGGTATGGCGAGCCCTATGGCTACACCTTC.

The V gene is TRBV7-9, the J gene TRBJ1-2; weak D call: TRBD1 (6 bases). V lost 1 base and J lost 0, with 12 bases in between. This CDR3 contains 16 residues. Germline V gene lookup returns CDR1 SEHNR and CDR2 FQNEAQ (reference sequence). The CDR3: CASSLGGQLPNYGYTF. Here the CDR3 DNA reads TGTGCCAGCAGCTTAGGCGGACAGCTCCCTAACTATGGCTACACCTTC.

The gene calls are TRBV24-1 and TRBJ2-7; TRBD2 agrees at 8 bases. Germline CDR1 reads KGHDR; CDR2 reads SFDVKD. The CDR3 extends over 13 amino acids. Unmatched junction bases numbered 4, after V lost 9 bases and J lost 1 base. The CDR3 reads CATAGGKSYEQYF. The CDR3 region has the DNA TGTGCCACCGCGGGAGGAAAATCCTACGAGCAGTACTTC.

This clone is a singleton in its sample. The V call is TRBV4-1, the J call TRBJ2-1, with D possibly TRBD1 on 6 matching bases. V was trimmed by 0 bases and J by 8 bases, leaving 11 bases between them. The germline gives CDR1 MGHRA, CDR2 YSYEKL. The CDR3 covers 14 residues. The CDR3 loop is CASSQDRPGDEQFF. The CDR3 DNA is TGCGCCAGCAGCCAAGATCGCCCAGGGGATGAGCAGTTCTTC.

The rearrangement uses TRBV18 and TRBJ2-3; 8 bases agree with TRBD2. This CDR3 has 14 amino acids. CDR1 KGHSH and CDR2 LQKENI come from the germline V gene. J lost 4 bases, V lost 3 bases, and 3 bases had no gene match. CDR3 loop: CASSPGTSSDTQYF. CDR3 bases: TGTGCCAGCTCACCGGGGACTAGTTCAGATACGCAGTATTTT.

Written as DNA, the CDR3 is TGTGCCATCAGTGATAATGAGGGGGCGGGGGAGCAGTACTTC. It translates to CAISDNEGAGEQYF. V gene TRBV10-3 combines with J gene TRBJ2-7; perhaps TRBD1 as D (7 bases). Germline CDR1 reads ENHRY; CDR2 reads SYGVKD. The length of the CDR3 is 14 residues. V gave up 3 bases and J gave up 7 bases, with 16 bases separating them.

This chain connects TRBV15 to TRBJ2-1; 10 nucleotides agree with TRBD2. In germline, CDR1 is LNHNV, CDR2 YYDKDF (reference sequence). V trimming: 0 bases; J trimming: 8 bases; junction bases outside the gene matches: 7. The CDR3 has 16 residues. In DNA, the CDR3 is TGTGCCACCAGCAGAGATAGAACTAGCGGGACCCATGAGCAGTTCTTC. Translating gives CATSRDRTSGTHEQFF.

This chain uses TRBV7-8 with TRBJ1-1, with TRBD1 matching over 7 bases. Germline V CDR1 and CDR2: SGHVS, FQNEAQ. Trimming at V came to 5 bases and at J to 1 base, leaving 4 bases not matched to a gene. The CDR3 has 14 amino acids. CDR3 sequence (DNA): TGTGCCAGCAGCCCTCGGGACAGGAACACTGAAGCTTTCTTT. It encodes CASSPRDRNTEAFF.

The chain has TRBV11-2 and TRBJ1-2; maybe TRBD1 (5 bases). Germline CDR1 reads SGHAT; CDR2 reads FQNNGV. This CDR3 has 13 amino acids. The germline V and J ends were trimmed by 5 bases and 4 bases, with 11 bases remaining between them. CDR3 in amino acids: CASSNQGVYGYTF. CDR3 nucleotide sequence: TGTGCCAGCAGCAACCAGGGCGTCTATGGCTACACCTTC.

The chain recombines TRBV5-4 with TRBJ2-7, with 9 bases matching TRBD2. The CDR3 has 15 amino acids. The germline V gene has CDR1 SGHNT and CDR2 YYREEE (reference sequence). Unmatched junction bases numbered 10, after V lost 4 bases and J lost 5 bases. This CDR3 is CASSPGLAGWDEQYF. As DNA, the CDR3 is TGTGCCAGCAGCCCCGGGCTAGCGGGATGGGACGAGCAGTACTTC.